This is a list of T cell receptor beta chains from one sample in a study of T cell repertoires in cytomegalovirus infection. A single record per CDR3 protein comes from TCRdb applying MiXCR to the reads. The sample holds nearly 550,000 distinct CDR3 sequences; 16% are singletons and the top ten take 20% to 30%. Material for sequencing was CD8+ T cells from PBMCs. The receptors were sampled from a human donor in good health (CMV status not recorded). Some clones in this sample may be carry-over from other donors' samples. CDR3s include the opening cysteine and the closing phenylalanine or tryptophan. The D gene is left open where the match is weak. Size is omitted from some rows. Given values are once, few, many or a class for expanded clones.

size: few; J: TRBJ2-5; D: TRBD2; V: TRBV29-1; DNA: TGCAGCGTGGGGCGGGAGAGGCCGACCCAGTACTTC; CDR3: CSVGRERPTQYF
size: few; J: TRBJ1-1; D: -; V: TRBV4-1; DNA: TGCGCCAGCAGCCAAGGGTCGGGAACTGAAGCTTTCTTT; CDR3: CASSQGSGTEAFF
size: -; J: TRBJ2-7; D: -; V: TRBV5-1; DNA: TGCGCCAGCAGCTTGACGGGAGCGGGCGAGCAGTACTTC; CDR3: CASSLTGAGEQYF
size: -; J: TRBJ1-5; D: -; V: TRBV2; DNA: TGTGCCAGCAGTTCCAGGGCTTATAGCAATCAGCCCCAGCATTTT; CDR3: CASSSRAYSNQPQHF
size: few; J: TRBJ2-5; D: -; V: TRBV4-1; DNA: TGCGCCAGCAGCCAAGATATGGCAGGTTCCCCTCTAGATGAGACCCAGTACTTC; CDR3: CASSQDMAGSPLDETQYF
size: few; J: TRBJ2-7; D: -; V: TRBV20-1; DNA: TGCAGTGCTCTCACAGGGAGCTCCTACGAGCAGTACTTC; CDR3: CSALTGSSYEQYF
size: many; J: TRBJ1-1; D: -; V: TRBV10-3; DNA: TGTGCCACGGCGGGAGACACTGAAGCTTTCTTT; CDR3: CATAGDTEAFF
size: few; J: TRBJ1-4; D: TRBD1; V: TRBV28; DNA: TGTGCCAGCAGTCGAGGCCGGGACAGGGGCGAAAAACTGTTTTTT; CDR3: CASSRGRDRGEKLFF
size: many; J: TRBJ2-2; D: -; V: TRBV24-1; DNA: TGTGCCACCAGTGATTTGATCGGGGCGGAAGGAACGAACACCGGGGAGCTGTTTTTT; CDR3: CATSDLIGAEGTNTGELFF
size: many; J: TRBJ2-5; D: -; V: TRBV7-4; DNA: TGTGCCAGCAGCTTACGAAAGGCAGGGGAGAGTGGAGGGGTGGAGACCCAGTACTTC; CDR3: CASSLRKAGESGGVETQYF
size: -; J: TRBJ2-7; D: TRBD1; V: TRBV6-2/TRBV6-3; DNA: TGTGCCAGCCTTAGACCAGGGGGCCGGAACGAGCAGTACTTC; CDR3: CASLRPGGRNEQYF
size: many; J: TRBJ1-5; D: TRBD1; V: TRBV2; DNA: TGTGCCAGCAGCCGGACAGGGGGCGGTCAGCCCCAGCATTTT; CDR3: CASSRTGGGQPQHF
size: few; J: TRBJ2-1; D: -; V: TRBV29-1; DNA: TGCAGCATTCCCGACTTCTACAATGAGCAGTTCTTC; CDR3: CSIPDFYNEQFF
size: -; J: TRBJ2-3; D: -; V: TRBV6-5; DNA: TGTGCCAGCAGTTACGCCTCACAGGGGTGGGGGGCAGATACGCAGTATTTT; CDR3: CASSYASQGWGADTQYF
size: many; J: TRBJ2-5; D: TRBD2; V: TRBV7-8; DNA: TGTGCCAGCACCCCCCCGGGGGGATTCCAAGAGACCCAGTACTTC; CDR3: CASTPPGGFQETQYF
size: many; J: TRBJ2-3; D: -; V: TRBV6-1; DNA: TGTGCCAGCCCGGTTGGGGATACGCAGTATTTT; CDR3: CASPVGDTQYF
size: many; J: TRBJ1-3; D: -; V: TRBV7-7; DNA: TGTGCCAGCAGCCCCTGGGTTGGCGCTGGAAACACCATATATTTT; CDR3: CASSPWVGAGNTIYF
size: -; J: TRBJ2-7; D: -; V: TRBV7-2; DNA: TGTGCCAGCAGCTTAGGGCACAGGCTCTACGAGCAGTACTTC; CDR3: CASSLGHRLYEQYF
size: many; J: TRBJ2-5; D: -; V: TRBV7-8; DNA: TGTGCCGGAGGCCCCCAGTACTTC; CDR3: CAGGPQYF
size: many; J: TRBJ2-7; D: TRBD2; V: TRBV27; DNA: TGTGCCAGCAGTCACTCCAGCGGGAGCCTCACCTACGAGCAGTACTTC; CDR3: CASSHSSGSLTYEQYF
size: many; J: TRBJ1-5; D: -; V: TRBV27; DNA: TGTGCCAGCAGTCTATCAAACAATCAGCCCCAGCATTTT; CDR3: CASSLSNNQPQHF
size: -; J: TRBJ1-1; D: -; V: TRBV2; DNA: TGTGCCAGCAGTGAAGCCCCAGATTATGAAGCTTTCTTT; CDR3: CASSEAPDYEAFF
size: many; J: TRBJ2-1; D: -; V: TRBV7-8; DNA: TGTGCCAGCAGCTTAGTGGGGGGGCGAGGCGATGAGCAGTTCTTC; CDR3: CASSLVGGRGDEQFF
size: -; J: TRBJ2-5; D: -; V: TRBV12-3/TRBV12-4; DNA: TGTGCCAGCAGACCCACGGGACCGTTGAAAGCTTTACAAGAGACCCAGTACTTC; CDR3: CASRPTGPLKALQETQYF
size: many; J: TRBJ2-5; D: TRBD2; V: TRBV11-2; DNA: TGTGCCAGCAGCTTAAGCGGGGGGGATGAGACCCAGTACTTC; CDR3: CASSLSGGDETQYF
size: -; J: TRBJ2-5; D: -; V: TRBV2; DNA: TGTGCCAGCAGGGGGGGCCGGGAGACCCAGTACTTC; CDR3: CASRGGRETQYF
size: -; J: TRBJ2-2; D: TRBD1; V: TRBV13; DNA: TGTGCCAGCAGCCGGACAGGGGGATACACCGGGGAGCTGTTTTTT; CDR3: CASSRTGGYTGELFF
size: many; J: TRBJ2-7; D: -; V: TRBV5-6; DNA: TGTGCCAGCAGCTTGGGACAGGACTGGGGCCACTACGAGCAGTACTTC; CDR3: CASSLGQDWGHYEQYF
size: few; J: TRBJ1-2; D: TRBD1; V: TRBV7-6; DNA: TGTGCCTGCAGCCGGACAGGGGACCTGGGAGGCTACACCTTC; CDR3: CACSRTGDLGGYTF
size: many; J: TRBJ2-5; D: TRBD1; V: TRBV12-3/TRBV12-4; DNA: TGTGCCAGCAGATCCGGACAGGGACCGCAAGAGACCCAGTACTTC; CDR3: CASRSGQGPQETQYF
size: -; J: TRBJ2-3; D: TRBD1; V: TRBV27; DNA: TGTGCCAGCAGTTTAGGGGACAGGCTCGGAGCGCAGTATTTT; CDR3: CASSLGDRLGAQYF
size: -; J: TRBJ1-5; D: -; V: TRBV2; DNA: TGTGCCAGCATTCGGGGGGAGGGGAGAGATCAGCCCCAGCATTTT; CDR3: CASIRGEGRDQPQHF
size: -; J: TRBJ2-7; D: -; V: TRBV5-4; DNA: TGTGCCAGCAGCTTAAGACGGGAAAGCTCCTACGAGCAGTACTTC; CDR3: CASSLRRESSYEQYF
size: -; J: TRBJ1-1; D: -; V: TRBV29-1; DNA: TGCAGCGTTGAAGGTTGGAGGGAGACGAACACTGAAGCTTTCTTT; CDR3: CSVEGWRETNTEAFF
size: many; J: TRBJ2-5; D: TRBD1; V: TRBV6-2/TRBV6-3; DNA: TGTGCCAGCGACCGGGACAGGGGTACGGCGACCCAGTACTTC; CDR3: CASDRDRGTATQYF
size: many; J: TRBJ1-3; D: -; V: TRBV4-1; DNA: TGCGCCAGCAGCCAAGATTTGGTTAACACCATATATTTT; CDR3: CASSQDLVNTIYF
size: many; J: TRBJ2-5; D: -; V: TRBV6-5; DNA: TGTGCCAGCAGTCCATCAGGGTCGTACCAAGAGACCCAGTACTTC; CDR3: CASSPSGSYQETQYF
size: many; J: TRBJ1-1; D: TRBD1; V: TRBV10-3; DNA: TGTGCCATCAGTGAGTTCCTTACAGGGGCGAACACTGAAGCTTTCTTT; CDR3: CAISEFLTGANTEAFF
size: few; J: TRBJ2-1; D: -; V: TRBV5-6; DNA: TGTGCCAGCAGCTTGTTGGGGGAGTTGTCCTACAATGAGCAGTTCTTC; CDR3: CASSLLGELSYNEQFF
size: few; J: TRBJ1-4; D: -; V: TRBV6-2/TRBV6-3; DNA: TGTGCCAGCAGGAAATCAGAGGTGCGGCATGAAAAACTGTTTTTT; CDR3: CASRKSEVRHEKLFF
size: few; J: TRBJ1-3; D: -; V: TRBV9; DNA: TGTGCCAGCAGCGTAGTAGCCAGGGACTCTGGAAACACCATATATTTT; CDR3: CASSVVARDSGNTIYF
size: -; J: TRBJ1-3; D: -; V: TRBV20-1; DNA: TGCAGTGCTAGCGACTATCCGGCAGGAAACACCATATATTTT; CDR3: CSASDYPAGNTIYF
size: -; J: TRBJ2-5; D: TRBD2; V: TRBV6-1; DNA: TGTGCCAGCAGTGAACTAGCGGGGGGGTACCAAGAGACCCAGTACTTC; CDR3: CASSELAGGYQETQYF
size: -; J: TRBJ1-2; D: TRBD1; V: TRBV29-1; DNA: TGCAGCGTCGGACAGGGGGAAGAGGGTAACTATGGCTACACCTTC; CDR3: CSVGQGEEGNYGYTF
size: many; J: TRBJ1-4; D: -; V: TRBV7-9; DNA: TGTGCCAGCAGCGACGGAGGAGAAAAACTGTTTTTT; CDR3: CASSDGGEKLFF
size: -; J: TRBJ1-2; D: -; V: TRBV19; DNA: TGTGCCAGTATCCCGCGGGGTAATCCCTATGGCTACACCTTC; CDR3: CASIPRGNPYGYTF
size: few; J: TRBJ2-7; D: -; V: TRBV27; DNA: TGTGCCAGCAGTTCCGTTCTGGTAGCGGTAGCTCACGAGCAGTACTTC; CDR3: CASSSVLVAVAHEQYF
size: many; J: TRBJ1-1; D: -; V: TRBV7-2; DNA: TGTGCCAGCAGCTTAGGGTCCGCCCTGAACACTGAAGCTTTCTTT; CDR3: CASSLGSALNTEAFF
size: many; J: TRBJ2-2; D: -; V: TRBV27; DNA: TGTGCCAGCAGTTTATCGAGGACCGGGGAGCTGTTTTTT; CDR3: CASSLSRTGELFF
size: once; J: TRBJ1-5; D: -; V: TRBV12-3/TRBV12-4; DNA: TGTGCCAGCAGTACCGACAGCTATAGCAATCAGCCCCAGCATTTT; CDR3: CASSTDSYSNQPQHF
size: many; J: TRBJ2-7; D: TRBD1; V: TRBV28; DNA: TGTGCCAGCAGTTTAATGTCCGGGACAGGCTTCTCCTACGAGCAGTACTTC; CDR3: CASSLMSGTGFSYEQYF
size: many; J: TRBJ1-2; D: -; V: TRBV11-1; DNA: TGTGCCAGCAGCGACGGGACCTACTATGGCTACACCTTC; CDR3: CASSDGTYYGYTF
size: -; J: TRBJ2-5; D: -; V: TRBV7-9; DNA: TGTGCCAGCAGCTTAGGGGAACAGGGTTTTCAAGAGACCCAGTACTTC; CDR3: CASSLGEQGFQETQYF
size: many; J: TRBJ1-6; D: TRBD1; V: TRBV20-1; DNA: TGCAGTGTTAGGCCGGACAGGGAGAATTCACCCCTCCACTTT; CDR3: CSVRPDRENSPLHF
size: -; J: TRBJ1-6; D: -; V: TRBV5-1; DNA: TGCGCCAGCAGCTTACCCCAGGGTGGACCCCTCCACTTT; CDR3: CASSLPQGGPLHF